This is a list of T cell receptor beta chains from one sample in a study of OX40 agonist ivuxolimab in advanced cancers. The repertoire was sequenced with immunoSEQ multiplex PCR; TCRdb's copy has only in-frame clones and lacks some. The data show tens of thousands of clones, about 85% seen once. The sequences come from CD4+ or CD8+ T cells sorted from blood, collected in a trial of the OX40 agonist ivuxolimab. The receptors derive from an adult with an advanced solid tumor such as melanoma, head and neck, liver or kidney cancer. CDR3s include the opening cysteine and the closing phenylalanine or tryptophan. Fields, in order: J gene, D gene, clone size, V gene, CDR3 protein, CDR3 DNA. D genes are given only for firm matches. Expanded clones are given a class, and other clones once, few, many or no size at all.

>TRBJ1-1|NA|NA|TRBV6-5
CASRGLRERTLIAFF
TGTGCCAGCAGGGGCCTTAGAGAGCGAACACTGATAGCTTTCTTT
>TRBJ1-2|TRBD1|NA|TRBV25-1
CASSKTDRAYGYTF
TGTGCCAGCTCTAAGACTGACAGGGCGTATGGCTACACCTTC
>TRBJ2-4|NA|NA|TRBV27
CASRGTWGRGLENIQYF
TGTGCCAGCAGGGGGACGTGGGGGCGCGGGCTCGAAAACATTCAGTACTTC
>TRBJ2-5|TRBD2|NA|TRBV10-2
CASTRGLAAPGGETQYF
TGCGCCAGCACAAGGGGACTAGCCGCCCCGGGTGGGGAGACCCAGTACTTC
>TRBJ2-7|TRBD1|NA|TRBV18
CASSPDRASSYEQYF
TGTGCCAGCTCACCGGACAGGGCTAGCTCCTACGAGCAGTACTTC
>TRBJ1-3|NA|NA|TRBV19
CASSPGESSGNTIYF
TGTGCCAGTAGTCCCGGAGAGAGCTCTGGAAACACCATATATTTT
>TRBJ2-7|TRBD2|NA|TRBV11-2
CASSFGGNTYEQYF
TGTGCCAGCAGCTTCGGGGGGAACACCTACGAGCAGTACTTC
>TRBJ1-2|NA|NA|TRBV6-5
CASSYDGSYGYTF
TGTGCCAGCAGTTACGATGGCAGCTATGGCTACACCTTC
>TRBJ1-2|NA|NA|TRBV30
CAWSAGYGYTF
TGTGCCTGGAGTGCCGGTTATGGCTACACCTTC
>TRBJ2-2|TRBD1|NA|TRBV7-8
CASSVGQGRTGELFF
TGTGCCAGCAGCGTAGGACAGGGACGCACCGGGGAGCTGTTTTTT
>TRBJ2-3|NA|NA|TRBV18
CASSRGQRTDTQYF
TGTGCCAGCTCACGTGGACAGCGCACAGATACGCAGTATTTT
>TRBJ2-7|TRBD2|NA|TRBV2
CASRTLWGGSSYEQYF
TGTGCCAGCAGAACCCTTTGGGGGGGGAGCTCCTACGAGCAGTACTTC
>TRBJ2-5|NA|NA|TRBV10-3
CAIGGGRETQYF
TGTGCCATCGGTGGGGGGCGAGAGACCCAGTACTTC
>TRBJ2-7|NA|NA|TRBV6-5
CASSYIRGEQYF
TGTGCCAGCAGTTATATTCGGGGAGAGCAGTACTTC
>TRBJ1-2|NA|few|TRBV18
CASSPSGFNYGYTF
TGTGCCAGCTCACCATCAGGGTTTAACTATGGCTACACCTTC
>TRBJ1-4|TRBD1|NA|TRBV7-9
CASSTGTGGSTNEKLFF
TGTGCCAGCAGCACCGGGACAGGGGGGAGTACTAATGAAAAACTGTTTTTT
>TRBJ2-7|NA|NA|TRBV29-1
CSVVRESSEQYF
TGCAGCGTTGTTAGGGAAAGTTCCGAGCAGTACTTC
>TRBJ2-1|NA|NA|TRBV2
CASSEIGVGWDEQFF
TGTGCCAGCAGTGAAATCGGGGTTGGTTGGGATGAGCAGTTCTTC
>TRBJ1-1|NA|NA|TRBV5-4
CASSLRHQNTEAFF
TGTGCCAGCAGCTTGCGTCACCAGAACACTGAAGCTTTCTTT